The 14 T cell receptor beta chains presented below share a single source sample, sequenced in a study of a mutant IDH1 vaccine in newly diagnosed glioma. Time point indicated: baseline, week 1 (first vaccination visit). The treatment here: pre-vaccination baseline after standard-of-care therapy. The data were produced by immunoSEQ multiplex PCR, yet TCRdb's version contains in-frame clones alone and is incomplete. The sample consists of some 68,000 clones, approximately 85% of them appearing once. The starting material was PBMCs, obtained from a glioma patient treated with radiotherapy, temozolomide or both. All receptors derive from a man in his forties or fifties with glioma.

The gene calls are TRBV20-1 and TRBJ2-5; D remains ambiguous. In germline, CDR1 is DFQATT, CDR2 SNEGSKA (reference sequence). CDR3 length equals 11 residues. Trimming took 6 bases from V and 3 from J, leaving 8 bases between them. DNA for the CDR3: TGCAGTGCCATCTTCAAAGAGACCCAGTACTTC. Protein sequence: CSAIFKETQYF.

The chain recombines TRBV30 with TRBJ2-5, with D unresolved. The CDR3 runs to 12 residues. Germline CDR1 reads GTSNPN; CDR2 reads SVGIG (reference sequence). The V end lost 4 bases, the J end lost 1 base, and 7 bases lay between the germline ends. CDR3 in amino acids: CAWNEVQETQYF. In nucleotides, the CDR3 is TGTGCCTGGAACGAGGTCCAAGAGACCCAGTACTTC.

The chain combines TRBV5-1 with TRBJ1-2; D unclear. Deletions cut 2 bases from V and 11 bases from J, with 19 bases between. CDR3 length equals 14 residues. Germline V gene sequence: CDR1 SGHRS, CDR2 YFSETQ. DNA of the CDR3: TGCGCCAGCAGCTTAGAAACCGACCTTTTGGAGTACACCTTC. It codes for CASSLETDLLEYTF.

The rearrangement joins TRBV15 to TRBJ2-7; TRBD1 matches at 10 bases. After removal of 0 bases from V and 4 bases from J, the junction contained 6 bases not matched to a gene. Germline V gives CDR1 LNHNV, CDR2 YYDKDF (reference sequence). This CDR3 region has 16 residues. The CDR3 DNA sequence: TGTGCCACCAGCAGAGATGACCGGGACAGGGGTTACGAGCAGTACTTC. Translated, it gives CATSRDDRDRGYEQYF.

In its sample, this clone was seen a few times. The chain recombines TRBV4-2 with TRBJ1-2, with D tentatively TRBD1 (6 bases). From germline, CDR1 is LGHNA and CDR2 YNFKEQ. The CDR3 loop spans 14 amino acids. V was shortened by 0 bases and J by 3 bases, with 8 bases between the two germline ends. CDR3 protein: CASSQDRGDYGYTF. The CDR3 nucleotides are TGTGCCAGCAGCCAAGACAGGGGTGACTATGGCTACACCTTC.

This clone came up a few times. The chain employs TRBV7-9 and TRBJ2-1, with TRBD2 matching over 11 bases. CDR1 is SEHNR and CDR2 is FQNEAQ in the germline V gene (reference sequence). V shed 5 bases and J 10 bases; nucleotides not matched to a gene: 13. This CDR3 is built from 16 residues. For the CDR3, the DNA is TGTGCCAGCAGCCTCCCCCGTAGCGGGGGGGCCGAAGAGCAGTTCTTC. It translates to CASSLPRSGGAEEQFF.

The chain is built from TRBV30 and TRBJ1-6; tentatively, D is TRBD1 (5 bases). V lost 6 bases and J lost 1, with 10 bases in between. There are 14 residues in the CDR3. CDR1 GTSNPN and CDR2 SVGIG come from the germline V gene (reference sequence). CDR3 bases: TGTGCCTGTCAGGGCACATCCTATAATTCACCCCTCCACTTT. Protein product: CACQGTSYNSPLHF.

The chain couples TRBV29-1 to TRBJ1-2, with D tentatively TRBD1 (6 bases). With 7 bases removed from V and 0 bases from J, the gap between germline ends came to 12 bases. This CDR3 spans 13 amino acids. CDR1 SQVTM and CDR2 ANQGSEA come from the germline V gene. The CDR3 loop is CSGLGGTNYGYTF. The CDR3 DNA reads as TGCAGCGGTCTAGGGGGGACTAACTATGGCTACACCTTC.

The chain links TRBV5-1 to TRBJ2-7, with TRBD2 matching over 12 bases. The CDR3 is made up of 14 amino acids. The junction had 4 bases not matched to a gene; V was cut back by 3 bases and J by 6 bases. Germline assignment: CDR1 SGHRS and CDR2 YFSETQ. The CDR3 coding sequence is TGCGCCAGCAGCTCAGGACTAGCGGGGATCGAGCAGTACTTC. Amino acids: CASSSGLAGIEQYF.

This clone occurred a few times. CDR3: CSVLGLEGYTF. The CDR3 DNA is TGCAGCGTGCTGGGTTTGGAGGGCTACACCTTC. The chain uses TRBV29-1 and TRBJ1-2; D gene unclear. V lost 6 bases and J lost 8, with 13 bases in between. The CDR3 length is 11 residues. Germline V lookup: CDR1 SQVTM, CDR2 ANQGSEA.

The chain combines TRBV19 with TRBJ1-1; D not resolved. Germline V CDR1 and CDR2: LNHDA, SQIVND (reference sequence). The CDR3 runs 13 residues. V was shortened by 5 bases and J by 0 bases, with 7 bases between the two germline ends. The CDR3 protein is CASSAPLNTEAFF. CDR3 DNA sequence: TGTGCCAGTAGTGCCCCATTGAACACTGAAGCTTTCTTT.

This clone appeared a few times. The V gene is TRBV30, the J gene TRBJ2-7, with D possibly being TRBD1 or TRBD2 (5 bases each). Germline-derived CDR1 and CDR2 are GTSNPN and SVGIG (reference sequence). V lost 7 bases, J lost 1 base, and 14 bases lay in between. CDR3 size: 13 residues. CDR3 bases: TGTGCCTTTTTCCCAGGGAGATCCTACGAGCAGTACTTC. Its translation: CAFFPGRSYEQYF. Full variable domain (remainder filled in from reference TRBV30 and TRBJ2-7): SQTIHQWPATLVQPVGSPLSLECTVEGTSNPNLYWYRQAAGRGLQLLFYSVGIGQISSEVPQNLSASRPQDRQFILSSKKLLLSDSGFYLCAFFPGRSYEQYFGPGTRLTVT.

V and J are TRBV5-1 and TRBJ1-1; 7 bases map to TRBD1. CDR3 length: 14 residues. The germline CDR1 and CDR2 sequences are SGHRS and YFSETQ. V dropped 4 bases and J dropped 1; count of bases not matched to a gene: 4. The CDR3 sequence: CASSVGTENTEAFF. CDR3 coding DNA: TGCGCCAGCAGCGTTGGGACAGAGAACACTGAAGCTTTCTTT.

This clone was seen a single time. V usage is TRBV7-8 and J usage is TRBJ2-1, with D perhaps TRBD1 (6 bases). The CDR3 loop spans 15 amino acids. V dropped 2 bases and J dropped 0 bases, with 8 bases sitting between them. Germline V gene lookup returns CDR1 SGHVS and CDR2 FQNEAQ. The CDR3 nucleotides are TGTGCCAGCAGCTTAAGGGGGAGCTCCTACAATGAGCAGTTCTTC. Its translation: CASSLRGSSYNEQFF.